The 10 T cell receptor beta chains below were found in one sample sequenced in a study of T-cell memory formation after mild COVID-19. TCRdb re-called the 5' RACE reads through MiXCR, storing one row per CDR3 protein. The sample yields roughly 300,000 distinct CDR3 sequences, approximately 8.4% seen once. The sample taken for sequencing was PBMCs or a T cell subset sorted from them (not recorded which). The receptor set was obtained from a man aged 18 to 35 who had mild COVID-19 (a few samples of this study predate the infection). Cell type and time point are not known.

The chain carries TRBV12-3 or TRBV12-4 and TRBJ2-1; no firm D call. This CDR3 is 13 amino acids long. Between the trimmed V and J ends, which lost 4 bases and 8 bases, there was a span of 12 bases. CDR3: CASSSYPPDEQFF. The CDR3 DNA is TGTGCCAGCAGTTCGTACCCCCCTGATGAGCAGTTCTTC.

V is TRBV18 and J is TRBJ1-1, with D hard to call. The CDR3 contains 14 residues. Deletions cut 8 bases from V and 3 bases from J, with 16 bases between. Germline CDR1 and CDR2: KGHSH and LQKENI. This CDR3 reads CASMSAPRHTEAFF. The CDR3 DNA is TGTGCCAGCATGTCGGCACCCCGCCACACTGAAGCTTTCTTT.

The J gene is TRBJ2-7, the V gene TRBV10-1; perhaps D is TRBD1 or TRBD2 (5 bases each). This CDR3 is 16 amino acids long. Trimming shortened V by 10 bases and J by 5 bases, and 27 bases separated the two germline ends. Germline CDR1 is WNHNN and CDR2 is SYGVQD (reference sequence). CDR3 protein: CANRLGTPRLVDEQYV. CDR3 bases: TGCGCCAATCGTTTGGGGACCCCCCGTTTGGTCGACGAGCAGTACGTC.

The chain combines TRBV9 with TRBJ2-3; the D gene is possibly TRBD2 (6 bases). This CDR3 is built from 16 residues. The V and J ends lost 3 bases and 2 bases respectively, with 16 bases between them. Germline V gene lookup returns CDR1 SGDLS and CDR2 YYNGEE. The CDR3, as DNA: TGTGCCAGCAGCGGACTGGGGCGGGAATACACAGATACGCAGTATTTT. Its protein product is CASSGLGREYTDTQYF.

CDR3 coding DNA: TGTGCCAGCAGCCCCAGACGGGTCAACACTGAAGCTTTCTTT. Amino acid sequence: CASSPRRVNTEAFF. The chain couples TRBV12-3 or TRBV12-4 to TRBJ1-1; D is unresolved. The germline V and J ends were trimmed by 6 bases and 2 bases, with 13 bases remaining between them. The length of the CDR3 is 14 residues.

This chain joins TRBV5-1 and TRBJ1-2, with a tentative D call TRBD1 (5 bases). Trimming left V 4 bases short and J 4 bases short, with 17 bases between. CDR1 and CDR2 (germline): SGHRS, YFSETQ. The CDR3 runs 15 residues. This CDR3 reads CASSLQSLGGYGYTF. The CDR3 DNA reads TGCGCCAGCAGCCTGCAATCGTTGGGGGGCTATGGCTACACCTTC.

The rearrangement links TRBV3-1 to TRBJ2-3; 9 bases match TRBD2. Losses at the gene ends were 5 bases for V and 5 bases for J; bases not matched to a gene: 11. CDR1 is LGHDT and CDR2 is YNNKEL in the germline V gene (reference sequence). The CDR3 extends over 16 amino acids. CDR3 bases: TGTGCCAGCAGCTCCATAGCGGGGGCCCGGGTAGATACGCAGTATTTT. This sequence encodes CASSSIAGARVDTQYF.

This clonotype was recorded many times. The chain uses TRBV18 and TRBJ1-1, with D unclear. The CDR3 has 14 residues. Germline-derived CDR1 and CDR2 are KGHSH and LQKENI. Trimming stripped 6 bases from V and 1 base from J, with 12 bases between. This chain's CDR3 is CASSPGPGNTEAFF. The CDR3 DNA reads as TGTGCCAGCTCCCCTGGGCCGGGGAACACTGAAGCTTTCTTT.

This clonotype was found many times. The J gene is TRBJ2-3, the V gene TRBV12-3 or TRBV12-4, with no clear D. Between the trimmed V and J ends, which lost 3 bases and 6 bases, there was a span of 13 bases. The CDR3 has 14 amino acids. The CDR3 nucleotides are TGTGCCAGCAGTTTTGGTCAGCTAAGGGATACGCAGTATTTT. Protein sequence: CASSFGQLRDTQYF.

The chain is built from TRBV4-2 and TRBJ1-4, with D tentatively TRBD1 (5 bases). V lost 0 bases and J lost 1, with 12 bases in between. CDR3 size: 17 residues. Germline CDR1 LGHNA, CDR2 YNFKEQ. CDR3 amino acids: CASSQDRIQGTNEKLFF. As DNA, the CDR3 is TGTGCCAGCAGCCAAGATCGAATTCAGGGAACTAATGAAAAACTGTTTTTT.